This T cell receptor beta chain was sequenced during a study of response to subunit inactivated influenza vaccine. TCRdb re-analysed the RT-PCR reads in MiXCR, keeping a single row per CDR3 protein. The sample carries about 700,000 distinct CDR3 sequences, around 14% recorded once. This clonotype was picked up a small number of times. The germline V gene has CDR1 LGHDT and CDR2 YNNKEL (reference sequence). V dropped 4 bases and J dropped 7 bases, with 14 bases sitting between them. The CDR3 runs to 13 residues. This receptor was obtained from a man aged 45 to 65 who received an inactivated influenza vaccine. The specimen was PBMCs from blood, collected 14 to 15 days before vaccination. This rearrangement joins TRBV3-1 to TRBJ2-7; D gene unclear. CDR3: CASSRNAESEQYF. The CDR3 DNA follows: TGTGCCAGCAGCCGGAACGCGGAATCAGAGCAGTACTTC.